Listed below are T cell receptor beta chains from one sample, sequenced in a study of cytomegalovirus exposure and HLA in healthy donors. Profiling relied on immunoSEQ multiplex PCR, and the TCRdb table lists in-frame clones only, not all of them. The table has fewer than 200,000 clones, 75% seen once. The source material was PBMCs. Source of these receptors: a woman between 45 and 60 years old in good health and CMV-seropositive. Both conserved end residues are part of each CDR3. The D gene is left open where the match is weak. Rows may omit the clone size; those that give it use once, few, many or a size class.

j_call	d_call	clone_size	v_call	cdr3_aa	cdr3_nt
TRBJ1-4	-	-	TRBV11-2	CASSLTSGREKLFF	TGTGCCAGCAGCTTAACTTCCGGTCGGGAAAAACTGTTTTTT
TRBJ2-4	TRBD2	-	TRBV11-3	CASSQSPPGRGASIQYF	TGTGCCAGCAGCCAATCCCCCCCGGGGCGGGGGGCTTCCATTCAGTACTTC
TRBJ2-2	-	few	TRBV7-9	CASSFLRLDTGELFF	TGTGCCAGCAGTTTTTTGAGACTGGACACCGGGGAGCTGTTTTTT
TRBJ1-5	-	-	TRBV6-5	CASSVQRNQPQHF	TGTGCCAGCAGCGTACAGAGAAATCAGCCCCAGCATTTT
TRBJ1-3	-	-	TRBV5-8	CASSLGLTGNTIYF	TGTGCCAGCAGCTTGGGACTCACTGGAAACACCATATATTTT
TRBJ2-7	-	once	TRBV5-1	CASSLDLDSTSYEQYF	TGCGCCAGCAGCTTGGATCTTGACAGTACCTCCTACGAGCAGTACTTC
TRBJ2-6	-	-	TRBV7-2	CASRIAGVTPGANVLTF	TGTGCCAGCAGAATCGCAGGGGTAACTCCTGGGGCCAACGTCCTGACTTTC
TRBJ2-7	-	once	TRBV27	CASSAGSNLWDEQYF	TGTGCCAGCAGTGCCGGGTCTAATCTCTGGGACGAGCAGTACTTC
TRBJ1-2	TRBD1	few	TRBV4-2	CASSPGQGGDGYTF	TGTGCCAGCAGCCCAGGACAGGGAGGTGATGGCTACACCTTC
TRBJ2-7	-	-	TRBV27	CASKVQGSYEQYF	TGTGCCAGCAAGGTCCAGGGCTCCTACGAGCAGTACTTC
TRBJ2-7	-	few	TRBV7-2	CASSSRDTDYYEQYF	TGTGCCAGCAGCTCCCGGGACACGGATTACTACGAGCAGTACTTC
TRBJ1-2	-	-	TRBV11-2	CASSAGRGDYGYTF	TGTGCCAGCAGCGCCGGCAGGGGCGACTATGGCTACACCTTC
TRBJ1-4	TRBD1	-	TRBV2	CASSTKKGQGYEKLFF	TGTGCCAGCAGTACAAAAAAGGGACAGGGTTATGAAAAACTGTTTTTT
TRBJ1-1	-	-	TRBV10-3	CAISEEGNTEAFF	TGTGCCATCAGTGAGGAGGGGAACACTGAAGCTTTCTTT
TRBJ2-3	TRBD2	few	TRBV2	CASSGGLAGSTDTQYF	TGTGCCAGCAGTGGGGGACTAGCGGGGTCCACAGATACGCAGTATTTT
TRBJ1-1	-	-	TRBV11-2	CASSLWAGMAFF	TGTGCCAGCAGCTTATGGGCGGGGATGGCTTTCTTT
TRBJ2-5	TRBD2	once	TRBV18	CASSPGLQETQYF	TGTGCCAGCTCACCGGGACTACAAGAGACCCAGTACTTC
TRBJ2-7	-	few	TRBV7-2	CASSFTSGAYEQYF	TGTGCCAGCAGCTTTACGTCAGGGGCCTACGAGCAGTACTTC
TRBJ1-5	-	-	TRBV6-1	CASTSYRVPRQPQHF	TGTGCCAGCACCTCTTACAGGGTGCCGCGCCAGCCCCAGCATTTT
TRBJ1-6	-	-	TRBV19	CASSMEGKNNSPLHF	TGTGCCAGTAGTATGGAGGGAAAGAATAATTCACCCCTCCACTTT
TRBJ2-1	TRBD2	-	TRBV4-1	CASSQKLGPRGRNEQFF	TGCGCCAGCAGCCAAAAGCTTGGTCCCCGCGGGAGAAATGAGCAGTTCTTC
TRBJ2-1	-	-	TRBV5-6	CASSLLPPYNEQFF	TGTGCCAGCAGCTTGCTTCCCCCCTACAATGAGCAGTTCTTC
TRBJ1-3	-	once	TRBV5-3	CARSFYRAGNTIYF	TGTGCCAGAAGCTTCTACAGGGCTGGAAACACCATATATTTT
TRBJ2-1	-	-	TRBV28	CASSLVGGGYNEQFF	TGTGCCAGCAGTTTAGTCGGGGGAGGCTACAATGAGCAGTTCTTC
TRBJ2-1	-	-	TRBV7-3	CASSLNPGSEQFF	TGTGCCAGCAGCTTAAATCCGGGTTCAGAGCAGTTCTTC
TRBJ2-2	-	-	TRBV7-7	CASSLQATGELFF	TGTGCCAGCAGCTTACAGGCTACCGGGGAGCTGTTTTTT
TRBJ2-5	-	-	TRBV5-4	CASSFGPETQYF	TGTGCCAGCAGCTTCGGTCCAGAGACCCAGTACTTC
TRBJ1-2	-	-	TRBV27	CASSLYPAGYGYTF	TGTGCCAGCAGTTTATACCCCGCCGGGTATGGCTACACCTTC
TRBJ2-1	TRBD1	-	TRBV10-3	CAISAPGQGQGEQFF	TGTGCCATCAGCGCCCCGGGACAGGGACAGGGTGAGCAGTTCTTC
TRBJ1-1	-	-	TRBV7-9	CASSLVQGWTEAFF	TGTGCCAGCAGCTTAGTTCAGGGGTGGACTGAAGCTTTCTTT
TRBJ1-2	-	few	TRBV19	CASTPGAAGNYGYTF	TGTGCCAGTACCCCAGGCGCGGCAGGGAATTATGGCTACACCTTC
TRBJ2-3	TRBD2	few	TRBV15	CATSREPGASGVPDTQYF	TGTGCCACCAGCAGAGAGCCAGGCGCTAGCGGGGTCCCAGATACGCAGTATTTT
TRBJ2-3	TRBD2	-	TRBV10-2	CASSSGGAADTQYF	TGCGCCAGCAGTAGCGGGGGGGCGGCAGATACGCAGTATTTT
TRBJ2-7	TRBD1	once	TRBV6-5	CASSRRQGVHYEQYF	TGTGCCAGCAGCCGAAGACAGGGAGTACACTACGAGCAGTACTTC
TRBJ2-2	-	-	TRBV5-1	CASSYPRGVNTGELFF	TGCGCCAGCAGCTACCCACGCGGTGTGAACACCGGGGAGCTGTTTTTT
TRBJ2-4	-	few	TRBV19	CATSPRGNIQYF	TGTGCCACCAGCCCCAGAGGGAACATTCAGTACTTC
TRBJ1-2	-	-	TRBV2	CASSSQGFGYTF	TGTGCCAGCAGTTCACAGGGTTTTGGCTACACCTTC
TRBJ1-1	TRBD1	-	TRBV7-9	CASSLTTGVMAAFF	TGTGCCAGCAGCTTAACAACAGGGGTTATGGCAGCTTTCTTT
TRBJ2-5	TRBD1	-	TRBV7-8	CASSADRQETQYF	TGTGCCAGCAGCGCGGACAGGCAAGAGACCCAGTACTTC
TRBJ2-3	-	-	TRBV2	CASFRRRQSSTDTQYF	TGTGCCAGCTTCCGGCGCCGACAGTCTAGCACAGATACGCAGTATTTT
TRBJ2-7	-	once	TRBV18	CASSPPGGRNEQYF	TGTGCCAGCTCACCACCGGGGGGAAGGAACGAGCAGTACTTC
TRBJ2-2	-	-	TRBV7-9	CASKRQGTTNTGELFF	TGTGCCAGCAAGAGGCAGGGAACCACGAACACCGGGGAGCTGTTTTTT
TRBJ1-2	-	-	TRBV2	CASIGLYGYTF	TGTGCCAGCATTGGGCTCTATGGCTACACCTTC
TRBJ2-7	-	-	TRBV2	CASSVVTSSYEQYF	TGTGCCAGCAGTGTCGTCACGAGCTCCTACGAGCAGTACTTC
TRBJ2-2	TRBD1	-	TRBV6-1	CASLGQGANGELFF	TGTGCCAGCCTGGGACAGGGGGCGAACGGGGAGCTGTTTTTT
TRBJ1-6	-	-	TRBV6-6	CASSFPGRGRDSPLHF	TGTGCCAGCAGTTTTCCGGGCAGGGGCCGGGATTCACCCCTCCACTTT
TRBJ2-7	TRBD2	once	TRBV9	CASSVGVAGLDYEQYF	TGTGCCAGCAGCGTCGGTGTTGCGGGACTAGACTACGAGCAGTACTTC
TRBJ2-1	TRBD2	-	TRBV7-2	CASSLGPSGSYNEQFF	TGTGCCAGCAGCTTAGGCCCTAGCGGGTCTTACAATGAGCAGTTCTTC
TRBJ1-1	-	-	TRBV7-9	CASSLLAGLREAFF	TGTGCCAGCTCCCTATTGGCCGGGTTACGTGAAGCTTTCTTT
TRBJ1-2	-	-	TRBV7-9	CASSLNAAVGYTF	TGTGCCAGCAGCTTAAATGCGGCGGTCGGCTACACCTTC
TRBJ1-1	TRBD1	-	TRBV27	CASSSFLSSRGLAEAFF	TGTGCCAGCAGTTCTTTCCTATCGAGCAGGGGGCTCGCTGAAGCTTTCTTT
TRBJ1-2	-	-	TRBV6-5	CASSSPRAGNGYTF	TGTGCCAGCAGTTCCCCCCGGGCGGGCAATGGCTACACCTTC
TRBJ2-5	-	-	TRBV5-4	CASRNRDRETQYF	TGTGCCAGCAGGAACAGGGACCGGGAGACCCAGTACTTC
TRBJ2-1	-	-	TRBV5-1	CASTLAGTTNNEQFF	TGCGCCAGCACCTTGGCCGGGACAACAAACAATGAGCAGTTCTTC
TRBJ1-6	-	once	TRBV10-1	CAGIQGGNSPLHF	TGCGCCGGAATACAGGGAGGGAATTCACCCCTCCACTTT